This T cell receptor (beta chain) was identified in a study of memory CD4+ T cells and cytomegalovirus serostatus. Findings of the study overall: The CMV-associated TCR signature appears largely within the CD4+ memory repertoire.

The CDR3 is 11 residues long. Trimming took 6 bases from V and 4 from J, leaving 6 bases between them. Germline V gene lookup returns CDR1 MDHEN and CDR2 SYDVKM. Sequencing was performed with immunoSEQ multiplex PCR; in TCRdb, only in-frame clones are kept and a portion is missing. The sample lists tens of thousands of clones; around 80% were seen once. Single viable CD3+CD4+CD8-CD45RO+ cells were sorted as the memory CD4+ T cells. Turning to this clone: Its antigen is undetermined.

The chain joins TRBV28 to TRBJ1-2; D unclear. Source material: memory CD4+ T cells from blood. This clonotype was sampled from an adult in good health and CMV-seronegative. The CDR3 protein is CASSRVYGYTF. CDR3 nucleotides: TGTGCCAGCAGCCGGGTCTATGGCTACACCTTC.